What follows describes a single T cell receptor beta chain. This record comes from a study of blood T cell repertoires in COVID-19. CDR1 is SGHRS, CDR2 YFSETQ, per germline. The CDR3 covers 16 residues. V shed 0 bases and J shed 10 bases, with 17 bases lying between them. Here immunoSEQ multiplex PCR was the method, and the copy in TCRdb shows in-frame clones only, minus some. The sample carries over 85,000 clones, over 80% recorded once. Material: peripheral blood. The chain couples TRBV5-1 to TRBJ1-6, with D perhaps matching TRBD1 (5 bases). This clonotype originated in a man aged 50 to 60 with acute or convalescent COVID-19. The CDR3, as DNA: TGCGCCAGCAGCTTGGGGCCGGGGGTGATGCGGTCACCCCTCCACTTT. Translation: CASSLGPGVMRSPLHF. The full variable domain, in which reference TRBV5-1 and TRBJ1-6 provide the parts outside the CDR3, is KAGVTQTPRYLIKTRGQQVTLSCSPISGHRSVSWYQQTPGQGLQFLFEYFSETQRNKGNFPGRFSGRQFSNSRSEMNVSTLELGDSALYLCASSLGPGVMRSPLHFGNGTRLTVT.